The 29 T cell receptor beta chains in this list originate from one sample, sequenced in a study of regulatory T cells in long-lasting Graves disease. Noted time point: newly diagnosed GD, antithyroid drugs for less than 3 months. The TCR library was prepared using RNA isolated from PBMCs. Library construction for TCR beta used iRepertoire HTBI primers and Arm-PCR of CDR3 regions. MiXCR, applied by TCRdb to the multiplex PCR reads, yields one record per CDR3 protein. In the table there are 540,000 or so distinct CDR3 sequences, roughly 13% of which are singletons. This sample was shared with a second study, whose subject was T cells in Graves' hyperthyroidism and ophthalmopathy.

The sequenced sample was peripheral blood mononuclear cells (PBMCs), obtained at new diagnosis, from a patient treated with antithyroid drugs. These receptors were obtained from a man aged 25 to 40 with Graves disease.

This clonotype was detected only a few times. The chain links TRBV25-1 to TRBJ2-7; TRBD2 is a possible D gene (6 bases). Per the germline V gene, CDR1 is MGHDK and CDR2 is SYGVNS. Trimming took 6 bases from V and 3 from J, leaving 12 bases between them. The CDR3 covers 13 residues. CDR3 DNA sequence: TGTGCCAGCAGGCCCGGACTACACTACGAGCAGTACTTC. Its translation: CASRPGLHYEQYF.

This clonotype was recorded many times. The gene calls are TRBV5-1 and TRBJ2-1; possible D gene TRBD2, 5 bases. The CDR3 length is 13 residues. Between the trimmed V and J ends, which lost 3 bases and 9 bases, there was a span of 13 bases. In germline, CDR1 is SGHRS, CDR2 YFSETQ. The CDR3 loop is CASSSPPRGEQFF. The CDR3 nucleotides are TGCGCCAGCAGCTCACCTCCTCGGGGTGAGCAGTTCTTC.

This clonotype was detected ten times or more. This chain links TRBV7-3 with TRBJ2-3, with 10 bases identical to TRBD2. V lost 0 bases and J lost 2; bases outside the gene matches: 5. Germline V gene data show CDR1 as SGHTA and CDR2 as FQGTGA. The CDR3 is 17 residues long. This CDR3 reads CASSLTSSGRNTDTQYF. DNA for the CDR3: TGTGCCAGCAGCTTAACGTCTAGCGGGAGAAACACAGATACGCAGTATTTT.

This clonotype was recorded at least ten times. The CDR3 nucleotides read TGTGCCAGCAGTGGGACAGGATATGGCACCGGGGAGCTGTTTTTT. Amino acid sequence: CASSGTGYGTGELFF. The chain employs TRBV2 and TRBJ2-2, with 7 bases that match TRBD1. Germline V gives CDR1 SNHLY, CDR2 FYNNEI. The junction had 6 bases not matched to a gene; V was cut back by 4 bases and J by 4 bases. This CDR3 contains 15 residues.

The chain combines TRBV7-8 with TRBJ1-5, with TRBD1 as a possible D gene (6 bases). Germline CDR1 is SGHVS and CDR2 is FQNEAQ. V was shortened by 0 bases and J by 4 bases, with 13 bases between the two germline ends. This CDR3 contains 16 residues. CDR3: CASSLAQGTPNQPQHF. The CDR3 DNA sequence: TGTGCCAGCAGCTTAGCGCAGGGGACGCCTAATCAGCCCCAGCATTTT.

This clonotype appeared many times. The chain has TRBV11-1 and TRBJ2-5, with 7 bases lining up with TRBD2. The CDR3 runs 17 residues. V lost 1 base to trimming and J lost 10 bases; unmatched junction nucleotides: 18. From germline, CDR1 is SGHAT and CDR2 FQDESV (reference sequence). CDR3 nucleotides: TGTGCCAGCAGCTTAGGCGAGAGTCTAGCGGTGCGGGGGAGCCAGTACTTC. It codes for CASSLGESLAVRGSQYF.

As for this clonotype: A much larger clone differs from this one at a single base, so this may be a read error. This chain joins TRBV6-5 and TRBJ2-3; D is unclear. Germline V gives CDR1 MNHEY, CDR2 SVGAGI. The CDR3 runs to 13 residues. Trimming left V 2 bases short and J 5 bases short, with 8 bases between. CDR3 sequence (DNA): TGTGCCAGCAGTTACCGGACCGGAGATACGCAGTATTTT. Protein sequence: CASSYRTGDTQYF.

Ten or more counts support this clonotype. V and J are TRBV10-3 and TRBJ2-2; TRBD2 matches at 15 bases. V was clipped by 6 bases and J by 2 bases; unmatched bases: 4. Germline V gives CDR1 ENHRY, CDR2 SYGVKD. The CDR3 covers 17 residues. Here the CDR3 DNA reads TGTGCCATCAGAGGACTAGCGGGAGGGTTCAACACCGGGGAGCTGTTTTTT. The encoded protein is CAIRGLAGGFNTGELFF.

This clonotype was observed at least ten times. This chain uses TRBV15 with TRBJ2-1, with D perhaps matching TRBD2 (6 bases). Germline V gene data show CDR1 as LNHNV and CDR2 as YYDKDF (reference sequence). The germline V and J ends were trimmed by 6 bases and 5 bases, with 17 bases remaining between them. CDR3 length: 15 amino acids. The CDR3 DNA is TGTGCCACCAGGCTAGCGCGTCCCCTTAACAATGAGCAGTTCTTC. Its protein is CATRLARPLNNEQFF.

This clonotype has ten or more counts. CDR3 region: CASSSTQDRPLYGYTF. CDR3 coding DNA: TGTGCCAGCAGCTCCACCCAGGACAGGCCACTCTATGGCTACACCTTC. The chain combines TRBV7-8 with TRBJ1-2; 7 bases map to TRBD1. Germline V gene lookup returns CDR1 SGHVS and CDR2 FQNEAQ. The V gene end was trimmed by 4 bases and the J gene end by 4 bases; junction bases not matched to a gene: 12. The CDR3 sequence is 16 residues long.

This clonotype was counted only a few times. The V and J genes are TRBV6-1 and TRBJ2-3; D may be TRBD2 (6 bases). Looked up from germline, CDR1 is MNHNS and CDR2 is SASEGT. The CDR3 extends over 15 amino acids. V lost 7 bases and J lost 2, with 16 bases in between. The CDR3, as DNA: TGTGCCAGCAAACTCCGGGACTTCAACACAGATACGCAGTATTTT. Translation: CASKLRDFNTDTQYF.

The V call is TRBV4-2, the J call TRBJ2-3; 8 nucleotides match TRBD2. The J call may be in error: the DNA end matches TRBJ2-5 better. CDR1 LGHNA and CDR2 YNFKEQ come from the germline V gene. This CDR3 has 18 amino acids. CDR3 DNA sequence: TGTGCCAGCAGCCAAGAGGGGCTCCTCGCGGGAGGTTCGGAGACCCAGTACTTC. Its translation: CASSQEGLLAGGSETQYF.

This clonotype was seen a handful of times. The chain joins TRBV6-5 to TRBJ2-4, with D possibly TRBD1 on 6 matching bases. CDR1 MNHEY and CDR2 SVGAGI come from the germline V gene. Trimming took off 4 bases at V and 3 bases at J, with 13 bases between the two ends. CDR3 length: 15 residues. For the CDR3, the DNA is TGTGCCAGCAGTTCCCCGACAGGCCTCAAAAACATTCAGTACTTC. Translated: CASSSPTGLKNIQYF.

There are a few counts of this clonotype. J is TRBJ2-2 and V is TRBV24-1, with 10 positions matching TRBD2. This CDR3 comprises 14 residues. The junction had 3 bases not matched to a gene; V was cut back by 6 bases and J by 6 bases. Germline assignment: CDR1 KGHDR and CDR2 SFDVKD. CDR3 residues: CATSLAGGSGELFF. In DNA form, the CDR3 reads TGTGCCACCAGTTTAGCGGGGGGATCCGGGGAGCTGTTTTTT.

A word on this clonotype: The junction and the germline gene differ at one end; a read error may be behind it. Here the CDR3 reads CSARGWINNSPLNF. The CDR3 nucleotides read TGCAGTGCTAGGGGCTGGATTAATAATTCACCCCTCAACTTT. This rearrangement joins TRBV20-1 to TRBJ1-6; D not certain. This CDR3 region has 14 residues. Per germline, CDR1 DFQATT and CDR2 SNEGSKA (reference sequence).

This clonotype was observed once. A much bigger clone sits one base away, suggesting this may be a read error. The chain uses TRBV6-1 and TRBJ2-5; 15 bases are shared with TRBD2. The trim removed 6 bases at V and 4 bases at J, leaving 3 bases unmatched. This CDR3 contains 15 residues. Germline V gene data show CDR1 as MNHNS and CDR2 as SASEGT. The CDR3 region has the DNA TGTGCCAGCAGCGGACTAGCGGGAGGGGTAGAGACCCAGTACTTC. Amino acids: CASSGLAGGVETQYF.

This clonotype showed up many times. The genes are TRBV5-1 and TRBJ2-1, with 9 bases identical to TRBD1. V shed 4 bases and J 5 bases; nucleotides not matched to a gene: 7. The CDR3 totals 15 residues. The V gene's germline CDR1 is SGHRS and CDR2 YFSETQ. In nucleotides, the CDR3 is TGCGCCAGCAGCCCCCCCGGGACAGGGAACAATGAGCAGTTCTTC. Protein product: CASSPPGTGNNEQFF.

The V call is TRBV6-7, the J call TRBJ2-7; D may correspond to TRBD1 or TRBD2 (6 bases each). TRBV6-7 is noted as an ORF with a role that remains uncertain. With 5 bases removed from V and 6 bases from J, the gap between germline ends came to 17 bases. The CDR3 spans 14 residues. For the CDR3, the DNA is TGTGCCAGCAGTCGAAAGATCAGGGGAGGCGAGCAGTACTTC. Translation gives CASSRKIRGGEQYF.

The sample holds many counts of this clonotype. The CDR3: CSTRLAGGLTGELFF. The CDR3 DNA reads TGCAGCACCCGACTAGCGGGAGGTCTCACCGGGGAGCTGTTTTTT. The rearrangement joins TRBV29-1 to TRBJ2-2, with 13 bases fitting TRBD2. With V trimmed by 8 bases and J by 4 bases, 7 bases remained unmatched. This CDR3 is 15 amino acids long. Germline V gene data show CDR1 as SQVTM and CDR2 as ANQGSEA.

This clonotype occurred many times. The genes are TRBV27 and TRBJ2-5, with D perhaps matching TRBD2 (5 bases). V lost 0 bases to trimming and J lost 0 bases, with 14 bases between them. CDR3 length: 17 amino acids. Germline assignment: CDR1 MNHEY and CDR2 SMNVEV (reference sequence). The DNA for the CDR3 is TGTGCCAGCAGTTTATCGGTAGGAGCGGTCAACCAAGAGACCCAGTACTTC. Protein sequence: CASSLSVGAVNQETQYF.

This clonotype was counted a few times. This chain connects TRBV2 to TRBJ2-1; D gene unclear. This CDR3 spans 13 amino acids. V dropped 5 bases and J dropped 9 bases, with 14 bases sitting between them. The germline gives CDR1 SNHLY, CDR2 FYNNEI. CDR3 residues: CASSLRPPGEQFF. DNA for the CDR3: TGTGCCAGCAGTTTACGTCCCCCCGGTGAGCAGTTCTTC.

A remark on this clonotype: A read error is possible here, since a much larger clone lies one base away. The rearrangement uses TRBV20-1 and TRBJ2-7, with TRBD2 matching over 7 bases. This CDR3 region has 12 residues. The germline V gene encodes CDR1 DFQATT and CDR2 SNEGSKA (reference sequence). In DNA form, the CDR3 reads TGCATTGTGGGAGGGGACCCATACGAGCAGTACTTC. Its protein is CIVGGDPYEQYF.

The CDR3 is CASSLTLEYNEQFF. The DNA of the CDR3 is TGTGCCAGCAGCCTCACCCTAGAGTACAATGAGCAGTTCTTC. The chain joins TRBV27 to TRBJ2-1; D is undetermined. This CDR3 has 14 amino acids. Germline V gene sequence: CDR1 MNHEY, CDR2 SMNVEV (reference sequence). Between the trimmed V and J ends, which lost 6 bases and 4 bases, there was a span of 13 bases.

At least ten counts were recorded for this clonotype. The DNA of the CDR3 is TGCAGTGCCCGCGGGCAGACAGGAATGGGCTACACCTTC. Translated, it gives CSARGQTGMGYTF. This chain joins TRBV20-1 and TRBJ1-2; a possible D gene is TRBD1 (6 bases). The CDR3 consists of 13 residues. Germline CDR1 DFQATT, CDR2 SNEGSKA (reference sequence). Trimming shortened V by 6 bases and J by 8 bases, and 19 bases separated the two germline ends.

This clonotype was recorded only once. A much larger clone is a single base away; this may be a read error. The chain combines TRBV7-9 with TRBJ2-5, with 9 bases matching TRBD2. Germline values: CDR1 SEHNR, CDR2 FQNEAQ (reference sequence). This CDR3 is 17 amino acids long. The CDR3 nucleotides read TGTTCCAGCAGCTGGAGCGGGAGGCGGGCCGGCATGGAGACCCAGTACTTC. Protein sequence: CSSSWSGRRAGMETQYF. Using reference TRBV7-9 and TRBJ2-5 for the parts outside the CDR3, the full variable domain is DTGVSQNPRHKITKRGQNVTFRCDPISEHNRLYWYRQTLGQGPEFLTYFQNEAQLEKSRLLSDRFSAERPKGSFSTLEIQRTEQGDSAMYLCSSSWSGRRAGMETQYFGPGTRLLVL.

This chain joins TRBV27 and TRBJ2-3, with D possibly being TRBD2 (5 bases). V lost 5 bases and J 11 bases, leaving 17 bases between the germline ends. CDR1 and CDR2 from the germline V gene are MNHEY and SMNVEV (reference sequence). The CDR3 runs to 13 residues. CDR3 bases: TGTGCCAGCAGTCCCGGACTGCCCGGGATGCAGTATTTT. This sequence encodes CASSPGLPGMQYF.

This clonotype has at least ten counts. This chain connects TRBV12-3 or TRBV12-4 to TRBJ2-4, with a weak D call TRBD2 (6 bases). V shed 4 bases and J shed 2 bases, with 15 bases lying between them. This CDR3 has 16 amino acids. The CDR3 nucleotides are TGTGCCAGCAGTTCCCCAAGAGGGAGGACCAAAAACATTCAGTACTTC. It yields the protein CASSSPRGRTKNIQYF.

This clonotype has a handful of counts. The chain uses TRBV19 and TRBJ2-1; D is ambiguous. The CDR3 has 14 residues. Per germline, CDR1 LNHDA and CDR2 SQIVND (reference sequence). Trimming removed 5 bases from V and 4 bases from J, with 12 bases in between. CDR3 coding DNA: TGTGCCAGTAGTTTGACTCCCCAGTACAATGAGCAGTTCTTC. Protein product: CASSLTPQYNEQFF.

The chain couples TRBV9 to TRBJ2-5; 8 bases are shared with TRBD2. Trimming took 4 bases from V and 2 from J; bases not matched to a gene: 10. Germline values: CDR1 SGDLS, CDR2 YYNGEE. The CDR3 is 16 residues long. CDR3 sequence (DNA): TGTGCCAGCAGCCCCCGGGAGGGAGTCAGGCAAGAGACCCAGTACTTC. Translation: CASSPREGVRQETQYF.